This T cell receptor (beta chain) originates from a study of T cell repertoires in cytomegalovirus infection. At the level of the study: Public TCR beta signature analysis indicated the presence of both CMV infection and matching HLA type.

One entry per CDR3 protein, called by TCRdb with MiXCR from the reads. The table records about 440,000 distinct CDR3 sequences, roughly 30% of them present only once. General study points: CMV-specific TCR beta clonotypes restricted by HLA-C dominated the ex vivo response. Identification of carriers of CMV plus the relevant HLA was achieved through cumulative public TCR beta family frequency.

The CDR3 extends over 16 amino acids. Germline V gene sequence: CDR1 SEHNR, CDR2 FQNEAQ (reference sequence). V lost 5 bases to trimming and J lost 5 bases; unmatched junction nucleotides: 11. In the case of this clonotype: What it binds is unknown.

The sequenced sample consisted of PBMCs. The clonotype was recovered from a human donor in good health (CMV status not recorded). Some clones in this sample may be carry-over from other donors' samples. The gene calls are TRBV7-9 and TRBJ2-3, with 9 bases matching TRBD1. The DNA for the CDR3 is TGTGCCAGCAGCCGAATGGGACAGGGAGTTATAGATACGCAGTATTTT. Translation gives CASSRMGQGVIDTQYF. Full variable domain (outside the CDR3, taken from reference TRBV7-9 and TRBJ2-3): DTGVSQNPRHKITKRGQNVTFRCDPISEHNRLYWYRQTLGQGPEFLTYFQNEAQLEKSRLLSDRFSAERPKGSFSTLEIQRTEQGDSAMYLCASSRMGQGVIDTQYFGPGTRLTVL.